What follows is one TCR beta chain and its context. These data are taken from a study of blood T cell repertoires in COVID-19. Study details: Sources were T cells, B-cell-depleted T cells, or PBMCs; the material itself was cDNA or gDNA.

The germline gives CDR1 WSHSY, CDR2 SAAADI. The CDR3 extends over 13 amino acids. V lost 3 bases, J lost 5 bases, and 8 bases lay in between. Original handling: From reference gene primer amplification, estimates of nucleated cell counts were derived. Assay used: immunoSEQ multiplex PCR; TCRdb lists only in-frame clones, some missing. D and trimming come from the DNA, and the V and J calls and clone size come from that table. This sample has 150,000 to 180,000 clones, with 83% found just once. The chain carries TRBV10-2 and TRBJ1-5, with D perhaps matching TRBD1 (5 bases). The sample taken for sequencing was peripheral blood. The receptor comes from a woman aged 60-75 years with COVID-19, enrolled during active disease. This CDR3 is CASSDRAYQPQHF. In nucleotides, the CDR3 is TGCGCCAGCAGTGACAGGGCTTATCAGCCCCAGCATTTT.